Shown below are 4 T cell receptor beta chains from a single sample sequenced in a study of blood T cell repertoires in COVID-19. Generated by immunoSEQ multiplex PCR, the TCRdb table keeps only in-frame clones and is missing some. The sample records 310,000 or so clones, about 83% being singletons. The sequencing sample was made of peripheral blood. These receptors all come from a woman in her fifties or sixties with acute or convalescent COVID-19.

The CDR3 is CASSLLAGGPHGANVLTF. For the CDR3, the DNA is TGTGCCAGCAGCCTACTAGCGGGAGGGCCTCATGGGGCCAACGTCCTGACTTTC. The genes are TRBV5-4 and TRBJ2-6; 13 positions agree with TRBD2. Looked up from germline, CDR1 is SGHNT and CDR2 is YYREEE (reference sequence). There are 18 residues in the CDR3. V shed 4 bases, J shed 3 bases, and the junction held 7 bases outside the gene matches.

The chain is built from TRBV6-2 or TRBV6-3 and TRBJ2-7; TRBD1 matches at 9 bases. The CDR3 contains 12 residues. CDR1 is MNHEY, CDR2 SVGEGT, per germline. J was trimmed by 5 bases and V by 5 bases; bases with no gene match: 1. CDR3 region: CASSRTGDEQYF. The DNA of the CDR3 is TGTGCCAGCAGTCGGACAGGGGACGAGCAGTACTTC.

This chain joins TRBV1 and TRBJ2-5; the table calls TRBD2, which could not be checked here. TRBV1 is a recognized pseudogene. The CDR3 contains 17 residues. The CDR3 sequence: CTSSQDRTSGSDETQYF. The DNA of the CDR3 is TGCACCAGCAGCCAAGATCGGACTAGCGGGAGTGATGAGACCCAGTACTTC.

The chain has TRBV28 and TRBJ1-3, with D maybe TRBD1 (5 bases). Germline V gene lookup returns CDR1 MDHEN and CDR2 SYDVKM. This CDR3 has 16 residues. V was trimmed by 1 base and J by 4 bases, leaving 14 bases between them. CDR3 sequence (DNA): TGTGCCAGCAGTTTATTCTCGGGGGTAGCAGGAAACACCATATATTTT. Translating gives CASSLFSGVAGNTIYF. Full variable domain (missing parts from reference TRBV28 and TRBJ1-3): DVKVTQSSRYLVKRTGEKVFLECVQDMDHENMFWYRQDPGLGLRLIYFSYDVKMKEKGDIPEGYSVSREKKERFSLILESASTNQTSMYLCASSLFSGVAGNTIYFGEGSWLTVV.